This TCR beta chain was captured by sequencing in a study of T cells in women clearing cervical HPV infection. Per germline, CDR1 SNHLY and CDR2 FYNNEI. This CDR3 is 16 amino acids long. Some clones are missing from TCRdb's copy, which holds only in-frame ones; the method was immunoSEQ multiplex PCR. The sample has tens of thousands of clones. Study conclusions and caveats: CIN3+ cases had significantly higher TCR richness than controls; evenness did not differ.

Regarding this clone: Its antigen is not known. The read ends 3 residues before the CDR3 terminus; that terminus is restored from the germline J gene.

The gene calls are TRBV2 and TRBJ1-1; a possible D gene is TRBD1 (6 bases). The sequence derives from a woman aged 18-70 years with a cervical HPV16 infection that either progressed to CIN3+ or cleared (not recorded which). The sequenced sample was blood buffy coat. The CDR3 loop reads CASSGLELGGRSEAFF. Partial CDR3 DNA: TGTGCCAGCAGTGGCTTGGAATTAGGGGGACGGTCAGAA.